This T cell receptor (beta chain) was captured in a study of response to subunit inactivated influenza vaccine. Study results and limitations: T cells newly recruited by each seasonal influenza vaccination are few, the authors suggested.

This clonotype was seen more than once but under ten times. Its antigen remains unknown. TCRdb ran MiXCR on the RT-PCR reads and lists one entry per CDR3 protein. This table holds hundreds of thousands of distinct CDR3 sequences, about 25% found once. CDR1 LGHNA and CDR2 YSLEER come from the germline V gene. Trimming shortened V by 0 bases and J by 9 bases, and 11 bases separated the two germline ends. The length of the CDR3 is 14 residues. The V gene is TRBV4-3, the J gene TRBJ2-2, with a possible D match to TRBD2 (5 bases). The material was CD4+ T cells sorted from PBMCs, obtained roughly 5 days after vaccination. The clonotype originates from a man aged 45-65 years who received an inactivated influenza vaccine. The CDR3 DNA reads TGCGCCAGCAGCCAAGATGAGGGCTCCAGGGAGCTGTTTTTT. Residues: CASSQDEGSRELFF.